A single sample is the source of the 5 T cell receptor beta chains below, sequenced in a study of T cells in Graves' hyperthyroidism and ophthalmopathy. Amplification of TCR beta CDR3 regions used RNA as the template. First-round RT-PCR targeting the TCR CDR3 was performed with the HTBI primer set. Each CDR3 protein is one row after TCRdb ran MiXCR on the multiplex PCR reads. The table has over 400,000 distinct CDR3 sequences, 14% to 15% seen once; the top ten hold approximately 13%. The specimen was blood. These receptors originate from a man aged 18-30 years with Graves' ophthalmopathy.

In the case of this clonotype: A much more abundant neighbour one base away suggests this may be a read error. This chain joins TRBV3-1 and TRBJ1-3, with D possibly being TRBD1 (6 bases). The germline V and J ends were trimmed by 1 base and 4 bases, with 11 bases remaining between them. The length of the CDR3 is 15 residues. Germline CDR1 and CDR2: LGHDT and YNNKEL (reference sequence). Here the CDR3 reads CASSQVQQGGNTIYF. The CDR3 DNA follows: TGTGCCAGCAGCCAAGTCCAGCAGGGGGGAAACACCATATATTTT.

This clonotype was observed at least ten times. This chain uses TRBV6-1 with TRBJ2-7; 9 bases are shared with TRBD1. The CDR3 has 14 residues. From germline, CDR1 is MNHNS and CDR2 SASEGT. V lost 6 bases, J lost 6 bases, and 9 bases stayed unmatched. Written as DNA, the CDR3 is TGTGCCAGCAGGCCGGGACAGGGTCTCGCCGAGCAGTACTTC. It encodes CASRPGQGLAEQYF.

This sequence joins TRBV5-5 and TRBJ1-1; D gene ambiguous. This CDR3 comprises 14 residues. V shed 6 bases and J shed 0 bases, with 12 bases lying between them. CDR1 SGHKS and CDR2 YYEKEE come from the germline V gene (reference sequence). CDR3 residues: CASTLDPMNTEAFF. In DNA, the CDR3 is TGTGCCAGCACCCTCGACCCTATGAACACTGAAGCTTTCTTT.

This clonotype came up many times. The CDR3 loop reads CASSYGGTGQETQYF. The CDR3 bases are TGTGCCAGCAGTTACGGAGGGACAGGGCAAGAGACCCAGTACTTC. V and J are TRBV6-5 and TRBJ2-5; 9 bases align to TRBD1. This CDR3 has 15 amino acids. With 2 bases clipped from V and 2 bases from J, the junction kept 3 bases outside the gene matches. The germline V gene has CDR1 MNHEY and CDR2 SVGAGI.

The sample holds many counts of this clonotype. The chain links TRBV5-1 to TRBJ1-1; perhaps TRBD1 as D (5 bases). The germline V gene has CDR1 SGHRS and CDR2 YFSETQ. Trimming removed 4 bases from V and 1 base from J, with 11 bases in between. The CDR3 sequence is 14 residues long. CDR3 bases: TGCGCCAGCAGCCCGGGACTACCGAACACTGAAGCTTTCTTT. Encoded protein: CASSPGLPNTEAFF.